This T cell receptor beta chain comes out of a study of T cell responses to AZD1222 COVID-19 vaccine. The method was immunoSEQ multiplex PCR; TCRdb's version includes in-frame clones alone and lacks a portion of them. The sample has 100,000 to 150,000 clones; more than 80% are singletons. Source: peripheral blood, taken 28 days after the second AZD1222 dose. This TCR derives from an adult who received the AZD1222 COVID-19 vaccine.

The CDR3 DNA reads as TGTGCCAGCAGCCAATGGGGATATAACACTGAAGCTTTCTTT. It translates to CASSQWGYNTEAFF. The chain carries TRBV3-1 (or the pseudogene TRBV3-2) and TRBJ1-1, with D hard to call. This CDR3 region has 14 residues. Germline V gene sequence: CDR1 LGHDT, CDR2 YNNKEL (reference sequence). Trimming removed 2 bases at V and 2 bases at J, with 9 bases between.